These T cell receptor beta chains were read from a single sample in a study of blood T cell repertoires in COVID-19. Generated by immunoSEQ multiplex PCR, the TCRdb table keeps only in-frame clones and is missing some. The top ten hold roughly 8.1% of the sample, which has about 150,000 clones, under 90% seen once. Material: peripheral blood. The receptors shown here come from a woman aged 55-69 years with active or convalescent COVID-19. Both conserved end residues are part of each CDR3. D genes are given only for firm matches. A row's size may be missing; if present it is once, few, many or a size class.

clone_size,v_call,j_call,d_call,cdr3_nt,cdr3_aa
-,TRBV28,TRBJ2-1,TRBD2,TGTGCCAGCAGTTCACTAGCGGGAGGAGGCGGCAATGAGCAGTTCTTC,CASSSLAGGGGNEQFF
-,TRBV5-1,TRBJ2-1,TRBD2,TGCGCCAGCAGCCAACTAGCGGGGGGAGACAATGAGCAGTTCTTC,CASSQLAGGDNEQFF
-,TRBV19,TRBJ1-5,-,TGTGCCAGTAGTATCCAGGGTAGGGATCAGCCCCAGCATTTT,CASSIQGRDQPQHF
-,TRBV5-1,TRBJ2-3,TRBD1,TGCGCCAGCAGCTTGGACGGGACAGGAGCCCCAGATACGCAGTATTTT,CASSLDGTGAPDTQYF
-,TRBV6-5,TRBJ1-2,-,TGTGCCAGCAGTTACGAGGTTAACTATGGCTACACCTTC,CASSYEVNYGYTF
-,TRBV27,TRBJ1-1,TRBD1,TGTGCCAGCAGTCCGGGACAGAGGAACACTGAAGCTTTCTTT,CASSPGQRNTEAFF
few,TRBV5-1,TRBJ1-2,TRBD1,TGCGCCAGCAGCTTGGGGACAGGGGACAACACCTTC,CASSLGTGDNTF
once,TRBV7-2,TRBJ1-5,-,TGTGCCAGCAGCCATCACAGGGAACGGAATCAGCCCCAGCATTTT,CASSHHRERNQPQHF
-,TRBV11-2,TRBJ2-2,TRBD1,TGTGCCAGCAGCTTGGGGACAGTGAACACCGGGGAGCTGTTTTTT,CASSLGTVNTGELFF
-,TRBV7-2,TRBJ2-7,TRBD2,TGTGCCAGCAGCTTAGAAGCGGCTAGCGGGAGTTACGAGCAGTACTTC,CASSLEAASGSYEQYF
-,TRBV5-1,TRBJ1-4,-,TGCGCCAGGCCTTGGAGGTCGGGGGAAAAACTGTTTTTT,CARPWRSGEKLFF
-,TRBV19,TRBJ2-1,TRBD1,TGTGCCAGTAGTATTCCCAGGGACAGCACTGAGCAGTTCTTC,CASSIPRDSTEQFF
-,TRBV29-1,TRBJ2-1,-,TGCAGCGTTGATTTAGCGGCCTTACCTGGGGATGAGCAGTTCTTC,CSVDLAALPGDEQFF
-,TRBV3-1/TRBV3-2,TRBJ1-2,-,TGTGCCAGCAGCCAAGTACGAGAGGGCGGCTACACCTTC,CASSQVREGGYTF
-,TRBV4-1,TRBJ2-7,TRBD2,TGCGCCAGCAGCTCCCGACTAGCGGGAGACTACGAGCAGTACTTC,CASSSRLAGDYEQYF
-,TRBV6-6,TRBJ1-1,-,TGTGCCAGCAGTTTCGGGGGTGGCGGCACTGAAGCTTTCTTT,CASSFGGGGTEAFF
-,TRBV19,TRBJ1-2,-,TGTGCCAGTAGTATACCCGGACTCTATGGCTACACCTTC,CASSIPGLYGYTF
-,TRBV30,TRBJ2-7,TRBD1,TGTGCCTGGAGTGTATATGGGACAGAGGCAATCCCCTACGAGCAGTACTTC,CAWSVYGTEAIPYEQYF
-,TRBV3-1/TRBV3-2,TRBJ2-5,-,TGTGCCAGCAGCCAAGGGCAGGCCGAAGAGACCCAGTACTTC,CASSQGQAEETQYF
few,TRBV6-5,TRBJ2-7,-,TGTGCCAGCAGGGGCTTACTGCAGTACTTC,CASRGLLQYF
-,TRBV19,TRBJ2-2,-,TGTGCCATATCATCTACGGGAGCATTACTCGGGGAGCTGTTTTTT,CAISSTGALLGELFF
-,TRBV29-1,TRBJ2-5,-,TGCAGCGTTCGCGGTACAGAGACCCAGTACTTC,CSVRGTETQYF
-,TRBV5-1,TRBJ1-1,-,TGCGCCAGCAGCTTGGCCGAACAGATGAACACTGAAGCTTTCTTT,CASSLAEQMNTEAFF
-,TRBV21-1,TRBJ1-2,-,TGTGCCAGCAGCGTACCGGGACAGGGAAAGGAGTATGGCTACACCTTC,CASSVPGQGKEYGYTF
-,TRBV28,TRBJ2-1,TRBD2,TGTGCCAGCCTACTAGCGGGGTACAATGAGCAGTTCTTC,CASLLAGYNEQFF
-,TRBV28,TRBJ2-7,TRBD2,TGTGCCAGCGGGGGGGGAGTGGTCGTGTGGGAGCAGTACTTC,CASGGGVVVWEQYF
-,TRBV7-9,TRBJ1-3,-,TGTGGGGCGGGGCAGGCTGGAAACACCATATATTTT,CGAGQAGNTIYF
few,TRBV6-5,TRBJ1-1,TRBD1,TGTGCCAGCACCCAGGGGGCGGACGCTGAAGCTTTCTTT,CASTQGADAEAFF
-,TRBV7-2,TRBJ1-5,TRBD1,TGTGCCAGCAGCCAGGACAGGGGGCTTCAGCCCCAGCATTTT,CASSQDRGLQPQHF
-,TRBV5-4,TRBJ2-2,-,TGTGCCAGCAGCTTGCTGGCCCTAGGTGGTGCCGGGGAGCTGTTTTTT,CASSLLALGGAGELFF
-,TRBV28,TRBJ1-5,-,TGTGCCAGCAGCTCTCGACTGGGCAATCAGCCCCAGCATTTT,CASSSRLGNQPQHF
-,TRBV10-2,TRBJ1-6,TRBD1,TGCGCCAGCAGTGCCCGGGACAGCCTAAATTCACCCCTCCACTTT,CASSARDSLNSPLHF
-,TRBV19,TRBJ2-1,TRBD2,TGTGCCAGTACCCGGATAGCGGGAGCTGGTGAGCAGTTCTTC,CASTRIAGAGEQFF
-,TRBV15,TRBJ1-4,-,TGTGCCACCAGCAGAGGAGGCCTTCCAGCTAATGAAAAACTGTTTTTT,CATSRGGLPANEKLFF
-,TRBV5-1,TRBJ2-5,TRBD2,TGCGCCAGCAGCTCTGCTAGCGGGGGGCCCGATCAGACCCAGTACTTC,CASSSASGGPDQTQYF
-,TRBV6-5,TRBJ2-5,TRBD2,TGTGCCAGCAGAGAGAGCGGGGGACAAGAGACCCAGTACTTC,CASRESGGQETQYF
-,TRBV6-5,TRBJ1-6,-,TGTGCCAGCAGCCGCACGAGCTCCTATAATTCACCCCTCCACTTT,CASSRTSSYNSPLHF
-,TRBV9,TRBJ2-7,TRBD2,TGTGCCAGCAGCGTAGGGGTAAGCGGGAGGGCCCACGAGCAGTACTTC,CASSVGVSGRAHEQYF
once,TRBV19,TRBJ2-5,TRBD2,TGTGCCAGTAGTATAGCGAGCGGGGGAGAGACCCAGTACTTC,CASSIASGGETQYF
-,TRBV7-6,TRBJ1-3,-,TGTGCCAGCAGCTTGGGAGACACCATATATTTT,CASSLGDTIYF
-,TRBV11-2,TRBJ2-7,-,TGTGCCAGCAGCTTACACCCCGAGAGCTCCTACGAGCAGTACTTC,CASSLHPESSYEQYF
-,TRBV5-5,TRBJ1-3,-,TGTGCCAGCAACTCAGGACTCGGGGCTGGAAACACCATATATTTT,CASNSGLGAGNTIYF
-,TRBV21-1,TRBJ2-5,-,TGTGCCAGCAGCAACAGGGTAGAGACCCAGTACTTC,CASSNRVETQYF
-,TRBV10-3,TRBJ2-1,TRBD2,TGTGCCATCAGTGGGGGGGGTGAGCAGTTCTTC,CAISGGGEQFF
-,TRBV18,TRBJ1-1,-,TGTGCCAGCTCACCACGGTTGGGCGCTGAAGCTTTCTTT,CASSPRLGAEAFF
-,TRBV6-6,TRBJ2-3,TRBD2,TGTGCCAGCAGTTACGGTGGGACTAGCGGCACAGATACGCAGTATTTT,CASSYGGTSGTDTQYF
-,TRBV5-1,TRBJ2-3,-,TGCGCCAGCAGCTTGGAGGGGGGAGGGTATACGCAGTATTTT,CASSLEGGGYTQYF